The clone carrying this T cell receptor (beta chain) has more than one count but fewer than ten. No antigen is known for it. 13 Jbeta primers and 60 Vbeta primers were used for the PCR. Profiling relied on immunoSEQ multiplex PCR, and the TCRdb table lists in-frame clones only, not all of them. Of 150,000 to 200,000 clones in the sample, about 85% were seen once. The CDR3 has 14 amino acids. Germline V CDR1 and CDR2: SEHNR, FQNEAQ (reference sequence). The entry originates in a study of cytomegalovirus exposure and HLA in healthy donors. Study-level findings and limits: At a 0.05 false discovery rate, a later analysis found about 17,000 TCR beta sequences to be associated with HLA alleles. CMV serostatus was the sole immune exposure data available.

Sequencing was carried out using PBMCs. This receptor was taken from a male donor in good health and CMV-seropositive. V and J are TRBV7-9 and TRBJ2-5; D is perhaps TRBD1 (6 bases). The DNA matches TRBJ2-7 better at its end, which makes the J call doubtful. CDR3 region: CASSPQGFSYEQYF. CDR3 bases: TGTGCCAGCAGTCCACAGGGATTCTCCTACGAGCAGTACTTC.